These 26 T cell receptor beta chains were sequenced from one sample in a study of graft-versus-host responses after intestinal transplantation. The method was immunoSEQ multiplex PCR; TCRdb's version includes in-frame clones alone and lacks a portion of them. The sample shows 35,000 to 50,000 clones, about 95% of them seen only once. What these receptors recognize is not known. The input for sequencing was unstimulated CD8+ T cells sorted from spleen or lymph node cells, taken before transplant. The receptors derive from a human donor who was the organ donor for an intestinal transplant.

The rearrangement links TRBV19 to TRBJ1-3; a weak D match, TRBD1 (6 bases). CDR3 length: 16 amino acids. Germline CDR1 and CDR2: LNHDA and SQIVND (reference sequence). The V end lost 6 bases, the J end lost 1 base, and 16 bases lay between the germline ends. The CDR3 DNA sequence: TGTGCCAGTAGCAGGGGAATCGGGGGATCTGGAAACACCATATATTTT. Its protein product is CASSRGIGGSGNTIYF. Looking up the rest from reference TRBV19 and TRBJ1-3 gives the full variable domain: DGGITQSPKYLFRKEGQNVTLSCEQNLNHDAMYWYRQDPGQGLRLIYYSQIVNDFQKGDIAEGYSVSREKKESFPLTVTSAQKNPTAFYLCASSRGIGGSGNTIYFGEGSWLTVV.

CDR3 residues: CASSSASGGQYF. Here the CDR3 DNA reads TGTGCCAGCAGCTCCGCTAGCGGGGGCCAGTATTTT. The chain joins TRBV5-4 to TRBJ2-3; 10 bases map to TRBD2. From germline, CDR1 is SGHNT and CDR2 YYREEE (reference sequence). This CDR3 comprises 12 residues. Unmatched junction bases numbered 4, after V lost 3 bases and J lost 12 bases.

J is TRBJ2-1 and V is TRBV15; D might be TRBD1 or TRBD2, each matching 6 bases. CDR1 is LNHNV, CDR2 YYDKDF, per germline (reference sequence). V was clipped by 3 bases and J by 7 bases, with 22 bases between them. The CDR3 consists of 17 residues. The CDR3 DNA sequence: TGTGCCACCAGCAGGAGGGGGGAATGGTCTCCCGGAAATGAGCAGTTCTTC. It is translated as CATSRRGEWSPGNEQFF.

As for this clone: Other DNA sequences in the sample encode the same CDR3. The chain carries TRBV27 and TRBJ1-1; D is possibly TRBD1 (6 bases). This CDR3 spans 13 amino acids. Germline CDR1 and CDR2: MNHEY and SMNVEV (reference sequence). Trimming shortened V by 2 bases and J by 2 bases, and 6 bases separated the two germline ends. The CDR3 sequence is CASSLGGNTEAFF. CDR3 in DNA: TGTGCCAGCAGTTTAGGGGGCAACACTGAAGCTTTCTTT.

The chain uses TRBV5-4 and TRBJ2-1; D ambiguous. The CDR3 runs 14 residues. Per germline, CDR1 SGHNT and CDR2 YYREEE (reference sequence). Trimming shortened V by 0 bases and J by 6 bases, and 10 bases separated the two germline ends. The CDR3 DNA reads TGTGCCAGCAGCTTGGAATTCGGGCCCAATGAGCAGTTCTTC. Translating it yields CASSLEFGPNEQFF. Based on the CDR3 plus reference TRBV5-4 and TRBJ2-1, the full variable domain is ETGVTQSPTHLIKTRGQQVTLRCSSQSGHNTVSWYQQALGQGPQFIFQYYREEENGRGNFPPRFSGLQFPNYSSELNVNALELDDSALYLCASSLEFGPNEQFFGPGTRLTVL.

The chain carries TRBV5-1 and TRBJ1-2; 8 nucleotides align to TRBD1. Germline CDR1 reads SGHRS; CDR2 reads YFSETQ. The CDR3 runs to 17 residues. V dropped 3 bases and J dropped 8; count of bases not matched to a gene: 18. CDR3: CASSSRNDPQGARGYTF. For the CDR3, the DNA is TGCGCCAGCAGCTCCCGGAATGACCCCCAGGGGGCGCGAGGCTACACCTTC. Complete variable domain (other parts from reference TRBV5-1 and TRBJ1-2): KAGVTQTPRYLIKTRGQQVTLSCSPISGHRSVSWYQQTPGQGLQFLFEYFSETQRNKGNFPGRFSGRQFSNSRSEMNVSTLELGDSALYLCASSSRNDPQGARGYTFGSGTRLTVV.

V is TRBV4-1 and J is TRBJ1-1, with unresolved D. Between the trimmed V and J ends, which lost 4 bases and 4 bases, there was a span of 13 bases. Germline lookup yields CDR1 MGHRA and CDR2 YSYEKL. The CDR3 has 14 residues. In DNA, the CDR3 is TGCGCCAGCAGCCGTGAGGGTGGTGGCACTGAAGCTTTCTTT. Encoded protein: CASSREGGGTEAFF.

The table lists this clone with a count of one. The rearrangement uses TRBV5-4 and TRBJ2-5; 8 bases align to TRBD2. J lost 4 bases, V lost 2 bases, and 7 bases had no gene match. This CDR3 spans 15 amino acids. Germline CDR1 SGHNT, CDR2 YYREEE (reference sequence). CDR3 sequence: CASSFYGGAVETQYF. The CDR3 region has the DNA TGTGCCAGCAGCTTTTACGGGGGGGCCGTAGAGACCCAGTACTTC. The whole variable domain, filled in from reference TRBV5-4 and TRBJ2-5, reads ETGVTQSPTHLIKTRGQQVTLRCSSQSGHNTVSWYQQALGQGPQFIFQYYREEENGRGNFPPRFSGLQFPNYSSELNVNALELDDSALYLCASSFYGGAVETQYFGPGTRLLVL.

The V and J genes are TRBV4-3 and TRBJ2-1; weak D call: TRBD2 (7 bases). The germline CDR1 and CDR2 sequences are LGHNA and YSLEER. V was shortened by 1 base and J by 12 bases, with 16 bases between the two germline ends. There are 14 residues in the CDR3. This CDR3 is CASSQVEGGLLQFF. CDR3 coding DNA: TGCGCCAGCAGCCAAGTCGAGGGGGGGCTTCTGCAGTTCTTC.

The V and J genes are TRBV29-1 and TRBJ2-3; tentative D call: TRBD1 (5 bases). The germline V gene encodes CDR1 SQVTM and CDR2 ANQGSEA. This CDR3 contains 11 residues. V lost 3 bases and J lost 4, with 5 bases in between. The CDR3 region is CSVDRADTQYF. The CDR3 DNA is TGCAGCGTTGACAGGGCAGATACGCAGTATTTT.

The chain is built from TRBV13 and TRBJ2-7, with D unresolved. V lost 3 bases and J lost 0, with 3 bases in between. CDR1 and CDR2 (germline): PRHDT, FYEKMQ (reference sequence). This CDR3 has 12 residues. This chain's CDR3 is CASSFGSYEQYF. The CDR3 region has the DNA TGTGCCAGCAGCTTCGGCTCCTACGAGCAGTACTTC.

The chain combines TRBV15 with TRBJ1-1; 7 nucleotides align to TRBD1. The CDR3 length is 16 residues. V lost 4 bases, J lost 4 bases, and 12 bases stayed unmatched. The V gene's germline CDR1 is LNHNV and CDR2 YYDKDF (reference sequence). The CDR3 nucleotides read TGTGCCACCAGCACACCAAACCGGGACAGATCCACTGAAGCTTTCTTT. The encoded protein is CATSTPNRDRSTEAFF.

V is TRBV27 and J is TRBJ2-1; 7 positions agree with TRBD1. Unmatched junction bases numbered 10, after V lost 7 bases and J lost 7 bases. Germline CDR1 MNHEY, CDR2 SMNVEV (reference sequence). The CDR3 runs to 14 residues. CDR3 nucleotide sequence: TGTGCCAGCACCCCTGGGACAGCCCTGAATGAGCAGTTCTTC. Protein: CASTPGTALNEQFF.

V is TRBV28 and J is TRBJ2-7, with D perhaps matching TRBD1 or TRBD2 (5 bases each). V was cut by 3 bases and J by 4 bases, with 19 bases left in between. This CDR3 spans 16 amino acids. Looked up from germline, CDR1 is MDHEN and CDR2 is SYDVKM. The CDR3 protein is CASSFKDEGTGYEQYF. The CDR3 DNA reads as TGTGCCAGCAGTTTTAAGGACGAGGGGACCGGGTACGAGCAGTACTTC.

V and J are TRBV5-6 and TRBJ2-7; 9 positions agree with TRBD2. CDR3 size: 14 residues. V was clipped by 1 base and J by 4 bases; unmatched bases: 3. Looked up from germline, CDR1 is SGHDT and CDR2 is YYEEEE. DNA of the CDR3: TGTGCCAGCAGCTTGCCTAGCGGGGATTACGAGCAGTACTTC. Protein: CASSLPSGDYEQYF.

The chain couples TRBV9 to TRBJ1-1; unclear D gene. The CDR3 covers 16 residues. The germline V gene has CDR1 SGDLS and CDR2 YYNGEE. Trimming shortened V by 0 bases and J by 6 bases, and 18 bases separated the two germline ends. The CDR3 bases are TGTGCCAGCAGCGTAGATGGTGGCGGATGGGTCGCTGAAGCTTTCTTT. Protein: CASSVDGGGWVAEAFF.

The gene calls are TRBV23-1 and TRBJ2-4; D gene uncertain. TRBV23-1 belongs to the ORF category, with a function that is uncertain. The germline V and J ends were trimmed by 4 bases and 1 base, with 11 bases remaining between them. The CDR3 spans 15 residues. The CDR3 sequence is CASSRGRIAKNIQYF. In nucleotides, the CDR3 is TGCGCCAGCAGTCGTGGCAGGATCGCCAAAAACATTCAGTACTTC.

The chain recombines TRBV6-5 with TRBJ1-1; no clear D gene. This CDR3 contains 13 residues. V was clipped by 0 bases and J by 1 base, with 3 bases between them. Germline CDR1 reads MNHEY; CDR2 reads SVGAGI. The DNA for the CDR3 is TGTGCCAGCAGTTACTCTAGGAACACTGAAGCTTTCTTT. Translating it yields CASSYSRNTEAFF.

The genes are TRBV4-3 and TRBJ2-3; TRBD1 agrees at 8 bases. Germline V gene sequence: CDR1 LGHNA, CDR2 YSLEER. This CDR3 region has 16 residues. Germline trimming cut 0 bases from V and 3 bases from J; bases unmatched to any gene: 5. CDR3 residues: CASSQDGGQVTDTQYF. The CDR3 nucleotides read TGCGCCAGCAGCCAAGATGGGGGACAGGTAACAGATACGCAGTATTTT.

V gene TRBV10-3 combines with J gene TRBJ1-3; D ambiguous. Looked up from germline, CDR1 is ENHRY and CDR2 is SYGVKD. The CDR3 contains 16 residues. V was clipped by 2 bases and J by 0 bases, with 11 bases between them. The CDR3 sequence is CAISEGGGGSGNTIYF. CDR3 nucleotide sequence: TGTGCCATCAGTGAGGGAGGCGGCGGCTCTGGAAACACCATATATTTT.

The CDR3 DNA sequence: TGTGCCTGGAGTCCTGACGGTCATAGCAATCAGCCCCAGCATTTT. It specifies CAWSPDGHSNQPQHF. The rearrangement uses TRBV30 and TRBJ1-5; D ambiguous. The germline V gene encodes CDR1 GTSNPN and CDR2 SVGIG (reference sequence). The CDR3 totals 15 residues. Trimming stripped 2 bases from V and 0 bases from J, with 11 bases between.

This chain uses TRBV19 with TRBJ1-5, with D perhaps matching TRBD1 (6 bases). This CDR3 region has 13 residues. V was shortened by 3 bases and J by 6 bases, with 9 bases between the two germline ends. Looked up from germline, CDR1 is LNHDA and CDR2 is SQIVND (reference sequence). The CDR3 loop reads CASSIDRLQPQHF. The CDR3, as DNA: TGTGCCAGTAGTATTGACAGGCTTCAGCCCCAGCATTTT.

The chain carries TRBV7-9 and TRBJ1-5; D may be TRBD1 (5 bases). Germline V gene lookup returns CDR1 SEHNR and CDR2 FQNEAQ (reference sequence). V was clipped by 4 bases and J by 4 bases, with 14 bases between them. The CDR3 covers 15 residues. CDR3 DNA: TGTGCCAGCAGCTCCCCGGGGGACCCGAATCAGCCCCAGCATTTT. It codes for CASSSPGDPNQPQHF.

CDR3: CASSEDEWDTEAFF. CDR3 nucleotide sequence: TGTGCCAGCAGTGAAGACGAATGGGACACTGAAGCTTTCTTT. This chain connects TRBV6-1 to TRBJ1-1; D call uncertain. CDR1 and CDR2 (germline): MNHNS, SASEGT. The CDR3 length is 14 residues. V lost 1 base to trimming and J lost 3 bases, with 9 bases between them.

The chain carries TRBV19 and TRBJ1-1, with D perhaps matching TRBD1 (5 bases). Trimming left V 9 bases short and J 5 bases short, with 13 bases between. Looked up from germline, CDR1 is LNHDA and CDR2 is SQIVND (reference sequence). The CDR3 loop spans 12 amino acids. The CDR3 loop reads CASNNWGTEAFF. The CDR3, as DNA: TGTGCCAGCAATAACTGGGGGACTGAAGCTTTCTTT.

The chain combines TRBV19 with TRBJ2-7; D gene uncertain. V lost 3 bases to trimming and J lost 0 bases, with 15 bases between them. Germline CDR1 is LNHDA and CDR2 is SQIVND (reference sequence). The CDR3 has 16 amino acids. This CDR3 is CASSMVVRSGSYEQYF. The CDR3, as DNA: TGTGCCAGTAGTATGGTCGTAAGGTCGGGCTCCTACGAGCAGTACTTC.